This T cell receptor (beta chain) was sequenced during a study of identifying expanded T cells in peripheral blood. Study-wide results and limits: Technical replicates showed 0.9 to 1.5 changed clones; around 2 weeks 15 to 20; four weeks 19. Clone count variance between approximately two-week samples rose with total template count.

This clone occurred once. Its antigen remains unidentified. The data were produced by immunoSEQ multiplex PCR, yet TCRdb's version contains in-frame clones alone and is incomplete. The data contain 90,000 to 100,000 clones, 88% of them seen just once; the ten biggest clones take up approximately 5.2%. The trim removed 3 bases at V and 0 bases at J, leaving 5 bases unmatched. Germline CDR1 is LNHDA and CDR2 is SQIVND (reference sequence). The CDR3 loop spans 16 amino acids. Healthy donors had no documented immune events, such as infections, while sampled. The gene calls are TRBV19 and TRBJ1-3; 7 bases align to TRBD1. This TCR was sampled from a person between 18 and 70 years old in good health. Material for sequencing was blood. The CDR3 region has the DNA TGTGCCAGTAGTATGGTTGGGACAGCCTCTGGAAACACCATATATTTT. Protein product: CASSMVGTASGNTIYF.